This is a list of T cell receptor beta chains from one sample in a study of molecular identifiers for immune sequencing clone quantification. TCRdb itself ran the PCR reads through MiXCR, one entry per CDR3 protein. The data show approximately 590,000 distinct CDR3 sequences, around 25% seen once. Sequenced: naive CD8+ T cells from blood, with Jurkat cell RNA spiked in. The origin of the receptors is a human donor in good health. Some libraries in this study had Jurkat cell RNA spiked in. Each CDR3 is given with its conserved first and last residue. The order of the fields is CDR3 protein, V gene, clone size. Clone size is shown for a subset of rows, as once, few, many or a class of expanded clone.

cdr3_aa: CSARRTGREVSYNEQFF
v_call: TRBV20-1
clone_size: -

cdr3_aa: CASSETFRDRDEKLFF
v_call: TRBV6-2/TRBV6-3
clone_size: many

cdr3_aa: CASSYSTVSEAFF
v_call: TRBV6-5
clone_size: many

cdr3_aa: CASRSSFGRRFTEAFF
v_call: TRBV6-5
clone_size: many

cdr3_aa: CASSLVGQGVSPLHF
v_call: TRBV5-6
clone_size: many

cdr3_aa: CASSEDRDRDEQFF
v_call: TRBV4-1
clone_size: -

cdr3_aa: CSVDGLGTNGSYNEQFF
v_call: TRBV29-1
clone_size: -

cdr3_aa: CSARDRIPQETQYF
v_call: TRBV20-1
clone_size: -

cdr3_aa: CASSQAVTGVSYNEQFF
v_call: TRBV4-3
clone_size: -

cdr3_aa: CASSTKPNTVIGTGELFF
v_call: TRBV19
clone_size: few

cdr3_aa: CASSTSGRAQVDTGELFF
v_call: TRBV4-2
clone_size: -

cdr3_aa: CASSLGLNYAQYF
v_call: TRBV6-5
clone_size: -

cdr3_aa: CASGQDVAGSYEQYF
v_call: TRBV4-3
clone_size: -

cdr3_aa: CASSWGTGQETQYF
v_call: TRBV27
clone_size: many

cdr3_aa: CASSSDYQGEQYF
v_call: TRBV7-9
clone_size: many

cdr3_aa: CASLGTSGSSYNEQFF
v_call: TRBV7-9
clone_size: few

cdr3_aa: CAIRKKTGSTEAFF
v_call: TRBV19
clone_size: -

cdr3_aa: CAGSQSIRGSYEQYF
v_call: TRBV4-3
clone_size: -

cdr3_aa: CASSSGTGTIYEQYF
v_call: TRBV19
clone_size: -

cdr3_aa: CASSTPGQLSSYEQYF
v_call: TRBV18
clone_size: few

cdr3_aa: CASSVRGRYTDTQYF
v_call: TRBV11-2
clone_size: -

cdr3_aa: CASTPGGGRREQYF
v_call: TRBV19
clone_size: many

cdr3_aa: CASSGASGHLYEQYF
v_call: TRBV9
clone_size: few

cdr3_aa: CASAGGRITDTQYF
v_call: TRBV11-2
clone_size: -

cdr3_aa: CASSFYGGPEVSYNEQFF
v_call: TRBV11-2
clone_size: -

cdr3_aa: CASSLFLGGDTQYF
v_call: TRBV7-9
clone_size: many

cdr3_aa: CASDQKSTMNTEAFF
v_call: TRBV7-9
clone_size: -

cdr3_aa: CSVDPTGYTF
v_call: TRBV29-1
clone_size: -

cdr3_aa: CASSERDNSYEQYF
v_call: TRBV28
clone_size: many

cdr3_aa: CASSLSRDRGHEQYF
v_call: TRBV27
clone_size: few

cdr3_aa: CASSQDSPRGRETQYF
v_call: TRBV4-1
clone_size: many

cdr3_aa: CASSQLQPGQGATGELFF
v_call: TRBV6-5
clone_size: -

cdr3_aa: CASSLSPGWTEAFF
v_call: TRBV5-1
clone_size: many